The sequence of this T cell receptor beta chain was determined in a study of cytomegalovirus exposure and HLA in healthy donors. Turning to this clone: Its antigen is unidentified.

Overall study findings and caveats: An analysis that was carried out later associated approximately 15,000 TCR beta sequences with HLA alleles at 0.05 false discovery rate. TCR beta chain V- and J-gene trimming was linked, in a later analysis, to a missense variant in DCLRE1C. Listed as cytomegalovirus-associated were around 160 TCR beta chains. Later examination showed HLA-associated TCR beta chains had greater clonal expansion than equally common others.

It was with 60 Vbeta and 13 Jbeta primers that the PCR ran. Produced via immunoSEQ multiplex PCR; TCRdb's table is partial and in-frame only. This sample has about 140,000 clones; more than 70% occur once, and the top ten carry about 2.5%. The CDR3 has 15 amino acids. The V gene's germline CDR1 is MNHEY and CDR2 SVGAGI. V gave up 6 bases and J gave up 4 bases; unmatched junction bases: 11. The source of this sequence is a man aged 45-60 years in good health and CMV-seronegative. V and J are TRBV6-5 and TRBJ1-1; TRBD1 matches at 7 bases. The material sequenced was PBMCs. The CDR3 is CASRLEGALITEAFF. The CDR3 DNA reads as TGTGCCAGCAGGTTGGAGGGGGCGTTGATCACTGAAGCTTTCTTT.